This entry features one TCR beta chain sequence. Its antigen remains unidentified. No base-level quality is on record; no much larger clone is a single base apart. V ends up 0 bases short and J 5 bases short, with an unmatched junction base count of 5. The germline V gene sets CDR1 to SGDLS and CDR2 to YYNGEE. The CDR3 measures 15 amino acids from cysteine to phenylalanine. Just CDR3 DNA is preserved here, 45 bases in frame from base 1. The sample belongs to a study of blood T cell repertoires in COVID-19 (dated by TCRdb to about 2020). Context from the whole study: The collaborator samples originated in the United States, Italy and Spain and spanned the acute and convalescent phases of COVID-19. Deeply sampled blood TCRbeta repertoires from subjects exposed to, actively infected with, or recovered from COVID-19 were included in the dataset. A freely available public database, intended as a resource for researchers studying the immune response to SARS-CoV-2, is where the repertoires were released. The sample metadata nearly always contained a de-identified subject ID, COVID-19 status, age in years and sex. Samples came from the ongoing ImmuneRACE study (first 160 participants) plus 1,254 subjects from 6 global collaborators. Where available, HLA class I and class II types were taken from metadata supplied by the sample provider and were not determined by assay-based typing. The prospective study material was composed of cDNA or gDNA derived from T cells, B-cell-depleted T cells, or PBMCs. The study at large found these results: The amount of clinical and demographic metadata varied by source and participant and was provided uncurated.

Collaborating institutions collected whole blood in K2EDTA tubes following their own protocols. For TCRbeta analysis, collaborator samples were shipped as frozen whole blood, as isolated PBMCs, or as DNA extracted from either sample type. TCRbeta CDR3 regions were amplified from genomic DNA by means of the immunoSEQ Assay, a bias-controlled multiplex PCR. Regarding the original processing steps: Nucleated cell counts per sample were estimated from amplification of reference gene primers within the assay. To quantify the absolute abundance of each unique TCRbeta CDR3 rearrangement, sequence reads were collapsed and filtered. For each sample, productive Simpson clonality was calculated as the square root of Simpson's diversity index over productive rearrangements. In its TCRdb copy, this immuneACCESS table keeps in-frame sequences only and misses some clones. Where compared with another copy, unresolved V genes explain less than half of these, and the others have no known cause. V and J calls and clone size come straight from that table; D and trimming were deduced from the DNA. Present in this sample are tens of thousands of clones, over 65% of which were seen just once. 7.5% to 9% of the sample rests with the top ten.

The chain is assembled from TRBV9 and TRBJ2-1; 7 nucleotides in the junction match TRBD2. This clonotype was sampled from a woman in her 70s with acute or convalescent COVID-19. Sequencing was done on a sample of peripheral blood. The DNA reads as follows: TGTGCCAGCAGCGTAGGTGGGGGGGGAAACAATGAGCAGTTCTTC. It translates to CASSVGGGGNNEQFF.